This TCR beta chain was recorded in a study of blood T cells in healthy people across ages. Donors were systemically healthy Caucasian individuals from Russia aged about 6 to 90 years. It was roughly 10 milliliters of peripheral blood that were drawn from each donor. This clonotype was detected only a few times. The second PCR ran roughly 7 to 11 cycles with a sample-barcoded 5' primer and J-beta primers. TCRdb used MiXCR to reprocess the 5' RACE reads, holding one entry per CDR3 protein. Of some 1,500,000 distinct CDR3 sequences in the sample, under 55% are singletons; the top ten hold about 4%. The CDR3 sequence is 15 residues long. Deletions cut 7 bases from V and 4 bases from J, with 17 bases between. Germline CDR1 MNHEY, CDR2 SVGEGT.

The J gene is TRBJ1-5, the V gene TRBV6-2 or TRBV6-3; TRBD1 might be the D (5 bases). The sequence derives from a woman aged 18-30 years in good health. The material sequenced was blood. This chain's CDR3 is CASTLHRNFNQPQHF. DNA for the CDR3: TGTGCCAGCACCTTGCACAGGAACTTTAATCAGCCCCAGCATTTT.